This T cell receptor (beta chain) came from a study of lymphopenia after photon versus proton radiotherapy. CDR1 and CDR2 (germline): MGHRA, YSYEKL. After removal of 4 bases from V and 9 bases from J, the junction contained 6 bases not matched to a gene. CDR3 length equals 15 residues. Sequencing was performed with immunoSEQ multiplex PCR; in TCRdb, only in-frame clones are kept and a portion is missing. This table has roughly 150,000 clones, roughly nine tenths appearing once. The sequences come from peripheral blood, collected from a patient treated with photon-based radiotherapy. V gene TRBV4-1 combines with J gene TRBJ2-1, with TRBD2 identical over 13 bases. The TCR originated in a middle-aged man with gastric cancer. The CDR3 sequence: CASSPLTSGRSEQFF. DNA of the CDR3: TGCGCCAGCAGCCCCCTGACTAGCGGGAGGTCTGAGCAGTTCTTC.